The following is a TCR beta chain sequence with its context. No antigen is known for it. Measured with immunoSEQ multiplex PCR; TCRdb has only the in-frame clones, and not every one. The table lists just under 100,000 clones, roughly 95% of them singletons. These data are taken from a study of OX40 agonist ivuxolimab in advanced cancers. Background on the study: Patients enrolled in dose escalation were diagnosed with hepatocellular carcinoma, melanoma, renal cell or head and neck cancer. Study observations and caveats: CD8+ T cells averaged more expanded clones than CD4+.

The CDR3 is 14 amino acids. CDR1 is SGHTS, CDR2 YDEGEE, per germline. V dropped 3 bases and J dropped 12; count of bases not matched to a gene: 14. Patients were ruled out by autoimmune disease history or systemic immunosuppression. The timepoints at which blood was sampled were baseline, cycle 4 day 1, and cycle 7 day 1. This chain joins TRBV5-8 and TRBJ1-1; 7 bases align to TRBD1. The receptor was derived from an adult with an advanced solid tumor such as melanoma, head and neck, liver or kidney cancer. Material: CD4+ or CD8+ T cells sorted from blood, obtained in a trial of the OX40 agonist ivuxolimab. This CDR3 is CASSSGGQTVRSFF. In nucleotides, the CDR3 is TGTGCCAGCAGCTCCGGGGGACAGACTGTAAGATCTTTCTTT. Using reference TRBV5-8 and TRBJ1-1 for the parts outside the CDR3, the full variable domain is EAGVTQSPTHLIKTRGQQATLRCSPISGHTSVYWYQQALGLGLQFLLWYDEGEERNRGNFPPRFSGRQFPNYSSELNVNALELEDSALYLCASSSGGQTVRSFFGQGTRLTVV.